This T cell receptor beta chain was sequenced during a study of cytomegalovirus exposure and HLA in healthy donors. In the study overall: The approximately 130 validation repertoires were reported in a later analysis to have been generated on the same platform as the roughly 720 first-cohort repertoires.

TCRdb keeps only in-frame clones here, not all; method: immunoSEQ multiplex PCR. This table holds about 110,000 clones, under 97% found once. CDR1 and CDR2 from the germline V gene are MNHEY and SMNVEV (reference sequence). CDR3 length: 13 amino acids. Trimming removed 6 bases from V and 1 base from J, with 9 bases in between. Turning to this clone: Its matching antigen is unknown. Other DNA sequences in this sample translate to the same CDR3.

Study conclusions and caveats: It was approximately 170 TCR beta chains that were listed as cytomegalovirus-associated. Most sequenced TCRs were rare (though some public TCRs occurred in many donors).

The approximately 120-subject validation cohort, separate from the approximately 670-subject first cohort, included the donors. The chain uses TRBV27 and TRBJ1-1; the D gene is possibly TRBD1 (6 bases). The origin of this receptor is a woman between 18 and 30 years old in good health and CMV-seronegative. Sequenced: PBMCs. CDR3 in amino acids: CASSPRGNTEAFF. The CDR3 DNA reads as TGTGCCAGCAGCCCCAGGGGGAACACTGAAGCTTTCTTT.